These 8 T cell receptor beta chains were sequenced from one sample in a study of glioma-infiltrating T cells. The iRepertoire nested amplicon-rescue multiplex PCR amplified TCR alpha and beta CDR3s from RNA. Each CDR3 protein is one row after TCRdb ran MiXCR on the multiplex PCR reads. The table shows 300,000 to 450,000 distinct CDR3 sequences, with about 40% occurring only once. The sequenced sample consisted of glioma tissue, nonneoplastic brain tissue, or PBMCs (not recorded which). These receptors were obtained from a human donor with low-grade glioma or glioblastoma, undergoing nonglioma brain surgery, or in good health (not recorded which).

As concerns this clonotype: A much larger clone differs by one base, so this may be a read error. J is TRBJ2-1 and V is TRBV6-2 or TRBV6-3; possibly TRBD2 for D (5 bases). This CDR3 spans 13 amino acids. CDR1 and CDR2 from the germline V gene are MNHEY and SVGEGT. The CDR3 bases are TGTGCCAGCAGTTATAATCCGGGAAATGAGCGGTTCTTC. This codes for CASSYNPGNERFF.

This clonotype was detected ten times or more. CDR3: CASSLGGRISRNQPQHF. The CDR3 region has the DNA TGTGCCAGCAGTCTTGGAGGGCGGATTTCTCGCAATCAGCCCCAGCATTTT. The V and J genes are TRBV27 and TRBJ1-5, with D hard to call. V was pared by 5 bases and J by 2 bases, with 19 bases between. Germline V lookup: CDR1 MNHEY, CDR2 SMNVEV (reference sequence). The CDR3 consists of 17 residues.

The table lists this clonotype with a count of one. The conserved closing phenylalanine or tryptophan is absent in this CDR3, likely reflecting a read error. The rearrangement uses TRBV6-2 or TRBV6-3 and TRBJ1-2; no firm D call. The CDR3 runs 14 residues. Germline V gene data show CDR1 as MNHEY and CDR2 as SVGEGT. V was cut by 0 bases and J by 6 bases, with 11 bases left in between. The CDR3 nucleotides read TGTGCCAGCAGTTACTCGGGCGATCTCCATGGCTACACCCTC. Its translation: CASSYSGDLHGYTL.

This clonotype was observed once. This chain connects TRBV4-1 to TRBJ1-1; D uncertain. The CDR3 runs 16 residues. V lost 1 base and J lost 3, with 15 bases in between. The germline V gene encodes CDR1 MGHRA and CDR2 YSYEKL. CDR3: CASSQVALGGDTEAFF. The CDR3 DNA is TGCGCCAGCAGCCAAGTGGCCCTGGGCGGGGACACTGAAGCTTTCTTT.

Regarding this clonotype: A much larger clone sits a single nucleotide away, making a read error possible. The CDR3 nucleotides read TGTGCCAGCAGCCCCGGAGTAGGAATTGCCTACAAGCAGTACTTC. Encoded protein: CASSPGVGIAYKQYF. The V gene is TRBV28, the J gene TRBJ2-7; the D is unclear. Germline loops: CDR1 MDHEN, CDR2 SYDVKM. The CDR3 runs 15 residues. The full variable domain, completed using reference TRBV28 and TRBJ2-7, is DVKVTQSSRYLVKRTGEKVFLECVQDMDHENMFWYRQDPGLGLRLIYFSYDVKMKEKGDIPEGYSVSREKKERFSLILESASTNQTSMYLCASSPGVGIAYKQYFGPGTRLTVT.

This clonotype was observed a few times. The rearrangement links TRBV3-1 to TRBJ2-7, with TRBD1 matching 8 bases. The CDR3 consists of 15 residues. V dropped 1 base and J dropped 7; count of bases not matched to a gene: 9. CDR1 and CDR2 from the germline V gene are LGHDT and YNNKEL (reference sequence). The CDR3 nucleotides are TGTGCCAGCAGCCAAGTCCCGCAGGGGGCAGGGGAGCAGTACTTC. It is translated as CASSQVPQGAGEQYF.

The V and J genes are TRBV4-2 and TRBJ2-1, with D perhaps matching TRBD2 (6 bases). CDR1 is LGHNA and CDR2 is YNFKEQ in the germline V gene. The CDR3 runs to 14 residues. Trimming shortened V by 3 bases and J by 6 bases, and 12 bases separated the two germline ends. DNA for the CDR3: TGTGCCAGCAGCCAGCGCGGGACTCTCAATGAGCAGTTCTTC. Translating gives CASSQRGTLNEQFF.

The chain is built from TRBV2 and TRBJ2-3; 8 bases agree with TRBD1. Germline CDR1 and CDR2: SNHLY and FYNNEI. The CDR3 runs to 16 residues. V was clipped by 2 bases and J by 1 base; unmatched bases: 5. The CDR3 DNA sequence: TGTGCCAGCAGTGAAAGGAGGGGACAGGGCACAGATACGCAGTATTTT. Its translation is CASSERRGQGTDTQYF.